What follows is one T cell receptor beta chain and its context. The source of the sample is a study of blood T cell repertoires in COVID-19. The wider study: PBMCs, B-cell-depleted T cells, or T cells were the source of the cDNA or gDNA that made up the material.

Only in-frame clones appear in the TCRdb table, and some are missing; sequencing was by immunoSEQ multiplex PCR. The data hold roughly 290,000 clones, with 87% observed a single time. J was trimmed by 9 bases and V by 4 bases; bases with no gene match: 7. Germline CDR1 reads SGHNT; CDR2 reads YYREEE (reference sequence). The CDR3 sequence is 14 residues long. Sequenced sample: PBMCs or T cells enriched from blood (not recorded which). The sequence was obtained from a woman in her forties who had recovered from COVID-19. The chain links TRBV5-4 to TRBJ1-6; TRBD1 aligns across 7 bases. DNA for the CDR3: TGTGCCAGCAGCGTGACAGGGAGGACTTCACCCCTCCACTTT. Its translation: CASSVTGRTSPLHF.